The rows below give T cell receptor beta chains drawn from one sample of a study of PD-L1 blockade in urothelial cancer. Some clones are missing from TCRdb's copy, which holds only in-frame ones; the method was immunoSEQ multiplex PCR. The data hold about 95,000 clones, with around 86% observed a single time. Sequences were derived from PBMCs, sampled around atezolizumab (anti-PD-L1) treatment. The receptors derive from a man in his 60s with urothelial cancer. The CDR3 runs from the conserved cysteine through the conserved F or W. D genes are given only for firm matches.

TRBV14	TRBJ1-1	-	CASSLSGSLDAFF
TRBV4-1	TRBJ1-5	-	CASSQLAGEVQPQHF
TRBV28	TRBJ2-3	TRBD1	CASSRTGTTDTQYF
TRBV28	TRBJ2-7	TRBD1	CASSFGDRSFAEQYF
TRBV2	TRBJ2-2	TRBD2	CASSGLAANTGELFF
TRBV7-2	TRBJ1-4	TRBD1	CASSSQGVAEKLFF
TRBV5-1	TRBJ1-1	-	CASSFTGTAGLTEAFF
TRBV7-9	TRBJ2-7	-	CASSWYRRISYEQYF
TRBV19	TRBJ1-5	TRBD1	CASSTYQTGGMDQPQHF
TRBV5-1	TRBJ2-7	TRBD1	CASSLSRPTGVGDPSYEQYF
TRBV7-6	TRBJ2-5	TRBD2	CASSPTGLAGRETQYF
TRBV5-5	TRBJ1-4	-	CASSLVSGGRRTNEKLFF
TRBV7-6	TRBJ2-7	TRBD2	CASSPGTTRSFPYEQYF
TRBV6-5	TRBJ2-1	-	CASSPLGERQFF
TRBV6-6	TRBJ1-1	-	CASTLKLGTEAFF
TRBV19	TRBJ2-3	TRBD2	CASSRGGRTDTQYF
TRBV18	TRBJ1-5	-	CASSPYSNQPQHF
TRBV11-3	TRBJ2-3	-	CASSPTRPTDTQYF
TRBV9	TRBJ1-3	-	CASSPGQSGNTIYF
TRBV7-8	TRBJ2-5	TRBD2	CASNLGVASGGQETQYF
TRBV6-5	TRBJ2-4	TRBD1	CASSLRTGDIQYF
TRBV7-2	TRBJ2-7	-	CASSLDNYEQYF
TRBV7-2	TRBJ1-6	TRBD1	CASNSGQGYNSPLHF
TRBV19	TRBJ2-1	TRBD1	CASAPTGAHEQFF
TRBV5-1	TRBJ2-7	TRBD2	CASSSLAGDYEQYF
TRBV2	TRBJ2-5	-	CASREGSRGQETQYF
TRBV6-4	TRBJ1-1	-	CASSDQLNTEAFF
TRBV4-3	TRBJ2-7	-	CASSQDIWESSYEQYF
TRBV9	TRBJ2-3	TRBD1	CASSVLGRGQGDTQYF
TRBV2	TRBJ1-2	-	CASSDTRYGYTF
TRBV9	TRBJ1-3	TRBD1	CASSLTTGGNTIYF
TRBV9	TRBJ2-6	TRBD2	CASSERDGGSGANVLTF
TRBV7-9	TRBJ2-2	-	CASSLVSEAGELFF
TRBV6-1	TRBJ2-7	-	CASRETPLWEYF
TRBV4-2	TRBJ2-5	TRBD1	CASSQGTGGKETQYF
TRBV11-3	TRBJ2-7	-	CASSLAGGQTYEQYF